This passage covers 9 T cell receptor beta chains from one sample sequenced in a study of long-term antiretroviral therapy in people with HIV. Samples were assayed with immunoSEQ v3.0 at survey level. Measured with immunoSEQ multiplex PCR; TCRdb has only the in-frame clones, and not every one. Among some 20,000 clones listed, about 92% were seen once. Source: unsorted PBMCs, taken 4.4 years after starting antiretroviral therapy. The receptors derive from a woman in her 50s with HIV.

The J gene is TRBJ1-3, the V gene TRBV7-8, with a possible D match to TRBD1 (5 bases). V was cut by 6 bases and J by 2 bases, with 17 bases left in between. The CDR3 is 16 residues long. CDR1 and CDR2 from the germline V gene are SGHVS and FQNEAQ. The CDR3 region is CASRREDTATGNTIYF. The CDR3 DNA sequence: TGTGCCAGCAGGCGTGAGGACACCGCGACTGGAAACACCATATATTTT.

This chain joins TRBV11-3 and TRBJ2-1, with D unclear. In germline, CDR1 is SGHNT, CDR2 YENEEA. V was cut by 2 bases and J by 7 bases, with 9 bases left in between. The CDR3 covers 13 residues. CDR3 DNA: TGTGCCAGCAGCTTATCACGGTGGAATGAGCAGTTCTTC. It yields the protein CASSLSRWNEQFF.

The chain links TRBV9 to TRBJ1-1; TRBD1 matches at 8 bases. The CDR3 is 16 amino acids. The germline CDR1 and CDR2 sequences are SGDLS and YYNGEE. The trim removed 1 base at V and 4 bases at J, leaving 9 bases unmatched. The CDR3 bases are TGTGCCAGCAGCGTATTCGCCGGACAGGGCGGCACTGAAGCTTTCTTT. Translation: CASSVFAGQGGTEAFF.

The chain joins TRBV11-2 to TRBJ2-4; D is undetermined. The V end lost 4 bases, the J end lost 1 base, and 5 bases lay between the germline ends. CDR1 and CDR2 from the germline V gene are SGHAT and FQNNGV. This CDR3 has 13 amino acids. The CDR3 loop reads CASSSSAKNIQYF. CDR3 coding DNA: TGTGCCAGCAGCTCCAGCGCCAAAAACATTCAGTACTTC.

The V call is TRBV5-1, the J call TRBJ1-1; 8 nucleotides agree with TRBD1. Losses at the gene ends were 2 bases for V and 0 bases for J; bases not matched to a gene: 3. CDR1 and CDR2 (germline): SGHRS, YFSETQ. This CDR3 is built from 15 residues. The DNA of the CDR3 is TGCGCCAGCAGCTTAACAGGGGGGATGAACACTGAAGCTTTCTTT. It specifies CASSLTGGMNTEAFF. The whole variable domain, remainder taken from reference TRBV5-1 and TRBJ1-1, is KAGVTQTPRYLIKTRGQQVTLSCSPISGHRSVSWYQQTPGQGLQFLFEYFSETQRNKGNFPGRFSGRQFSNSRSEMNVSTLELGDSALYLCASSLTGGMNTEAFFGQGTRLTVV.

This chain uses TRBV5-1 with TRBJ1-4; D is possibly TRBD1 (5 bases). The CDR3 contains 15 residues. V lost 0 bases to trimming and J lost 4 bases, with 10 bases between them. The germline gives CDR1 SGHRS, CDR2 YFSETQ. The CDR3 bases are TGCGCCAGCAGCTTGGCAGGGAATGGTAATGAAAAACTGTTTTTT. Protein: CASSLAGNGNEKLFF.

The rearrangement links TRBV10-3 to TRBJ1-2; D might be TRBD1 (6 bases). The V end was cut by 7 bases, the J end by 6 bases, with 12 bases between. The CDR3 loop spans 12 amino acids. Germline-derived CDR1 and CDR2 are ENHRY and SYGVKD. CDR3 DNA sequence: TGTGCCATCAAGCCAGCAGGGGATGGCTACACCTTC. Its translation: CAIKPAGDGYTF.

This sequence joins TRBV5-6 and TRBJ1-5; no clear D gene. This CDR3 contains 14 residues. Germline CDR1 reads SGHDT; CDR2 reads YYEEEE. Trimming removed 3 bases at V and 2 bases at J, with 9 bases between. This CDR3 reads CASSSAAGNQPQHF. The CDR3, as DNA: TGTGCCAGCAGCTCGGCAGCGGGCAATCAGCCCCAGCATTTT.

The CDR3 spells CASSLATGTNTGELFF. CDR3 in DNA: TGTGCCAGCAGCTTAGCAACCGGGACAAACACCGGGGAGCTGTTTTTT. The rearrangement uses TRBV7-8 and TRBJ2-2, with a weak D call TRBD1 (6 bases). The V gene's germline CDR1 is SGHVS and CDR2 FQNEAQ. The CDR3 totals 16 residues. Trimming took off 0 bases at V and 2 bases at J, with 10 bases between the two ends.